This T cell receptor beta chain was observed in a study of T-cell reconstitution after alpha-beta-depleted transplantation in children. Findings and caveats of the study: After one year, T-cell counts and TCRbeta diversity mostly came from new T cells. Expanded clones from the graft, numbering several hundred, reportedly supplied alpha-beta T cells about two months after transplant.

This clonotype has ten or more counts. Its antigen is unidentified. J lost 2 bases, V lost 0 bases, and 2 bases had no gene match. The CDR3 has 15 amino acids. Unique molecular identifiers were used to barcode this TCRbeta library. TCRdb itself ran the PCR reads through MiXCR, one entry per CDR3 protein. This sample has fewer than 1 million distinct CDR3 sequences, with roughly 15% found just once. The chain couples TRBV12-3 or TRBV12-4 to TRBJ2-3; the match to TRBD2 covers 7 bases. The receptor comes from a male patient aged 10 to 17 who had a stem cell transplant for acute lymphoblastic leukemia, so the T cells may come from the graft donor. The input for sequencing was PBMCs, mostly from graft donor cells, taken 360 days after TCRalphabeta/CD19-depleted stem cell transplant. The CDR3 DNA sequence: TGTGCCAGCAGTTTAGCGGGAGGGCTCACAGATACGCAGTATTTT. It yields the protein CASSLAGGLTDTQYF.